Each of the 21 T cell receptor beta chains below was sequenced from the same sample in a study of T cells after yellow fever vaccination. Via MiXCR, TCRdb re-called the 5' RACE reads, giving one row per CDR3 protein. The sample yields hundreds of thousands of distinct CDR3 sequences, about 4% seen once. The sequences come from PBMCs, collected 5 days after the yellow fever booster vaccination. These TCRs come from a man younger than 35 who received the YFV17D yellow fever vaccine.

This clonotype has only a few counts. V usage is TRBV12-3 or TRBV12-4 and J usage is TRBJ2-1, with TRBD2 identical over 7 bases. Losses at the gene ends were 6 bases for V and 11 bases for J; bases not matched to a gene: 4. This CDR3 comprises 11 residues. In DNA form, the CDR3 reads TGTGCCAGCAGAAGCGGGGTTCAGCAGTTCTTC. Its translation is CASRSGVQQFF.

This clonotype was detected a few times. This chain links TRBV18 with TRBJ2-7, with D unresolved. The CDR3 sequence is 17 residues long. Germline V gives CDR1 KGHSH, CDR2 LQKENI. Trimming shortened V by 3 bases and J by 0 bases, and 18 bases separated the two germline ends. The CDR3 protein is CASSPRGSTSASYEQYV. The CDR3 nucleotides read TGTGCCAGCTCACCGAGAGGATCAACCTCTGCCTCCTACGAGCAGTACGTC.

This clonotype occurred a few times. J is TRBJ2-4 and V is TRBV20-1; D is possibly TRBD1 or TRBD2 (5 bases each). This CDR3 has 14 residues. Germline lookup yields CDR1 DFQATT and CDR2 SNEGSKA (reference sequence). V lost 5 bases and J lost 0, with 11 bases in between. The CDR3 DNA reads TGCAGTGCTTGCCGGGGCGCAGCCAAAAACATTCAGTACTTC. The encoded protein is CSACRGAAKNIQYF.

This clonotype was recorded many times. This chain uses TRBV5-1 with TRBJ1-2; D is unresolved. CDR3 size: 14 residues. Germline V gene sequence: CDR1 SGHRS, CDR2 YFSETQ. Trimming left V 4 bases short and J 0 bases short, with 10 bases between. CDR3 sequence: CASSESSANYGYTF. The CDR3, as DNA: TGCGCCAGCAGCGAATCATCCGCTAACTATGGCTACACCTTC.

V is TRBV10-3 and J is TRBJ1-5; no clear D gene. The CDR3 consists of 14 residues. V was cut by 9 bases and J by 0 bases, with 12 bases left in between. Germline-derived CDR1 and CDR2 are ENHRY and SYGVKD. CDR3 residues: CAIRLRDSNQPQHF. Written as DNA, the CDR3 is TGTGCCATTCGACTCCGGGATAGCAATCAGCCCCAGCATTTT.

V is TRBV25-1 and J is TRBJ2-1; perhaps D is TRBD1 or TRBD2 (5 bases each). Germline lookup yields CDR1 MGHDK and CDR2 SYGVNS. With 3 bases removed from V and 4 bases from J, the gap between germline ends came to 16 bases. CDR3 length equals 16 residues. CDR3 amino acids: CASSDGGWGWYNEQFF. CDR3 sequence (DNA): TGTGCCAGCAGTGACGGCGGGTGGGGCTGGTACAATGAGCAGTTCTTC.

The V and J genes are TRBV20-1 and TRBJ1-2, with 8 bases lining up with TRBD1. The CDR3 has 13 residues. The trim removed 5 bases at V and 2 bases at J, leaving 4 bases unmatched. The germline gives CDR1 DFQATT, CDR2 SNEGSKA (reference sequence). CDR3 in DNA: TGCAGTGCTCGCAGACAGGGGAACTATGGCTACACCTTC. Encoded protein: CSARRQGNYGYTF.

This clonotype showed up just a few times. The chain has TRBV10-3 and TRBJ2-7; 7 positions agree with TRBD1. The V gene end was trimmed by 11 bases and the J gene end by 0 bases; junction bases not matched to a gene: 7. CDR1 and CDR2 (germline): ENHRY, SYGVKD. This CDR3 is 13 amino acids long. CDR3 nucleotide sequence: TGTGCCCTGGCAGGGGACAGCTCCTACGAGCAGTACTTC. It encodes CALAGDSSYEQYF.

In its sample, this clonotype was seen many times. The chain's CDR3 is CASSLEGYPGELFF. CDR3 DNA: TGTGCCAGCAGCTTAGAGGGGTACCCCGGGGAGCTGTTTTTT. This chain connects TRBV7-6 to TRBJ2-2; weak D call: TRBD1 (5 bases). Trimming removed 1 base from V and 6 bases from J, with 9 bases in between. The CDR3 totals 14 residues. Germline V CDR1 and CDR2: SGHVS, FNYEAQ.

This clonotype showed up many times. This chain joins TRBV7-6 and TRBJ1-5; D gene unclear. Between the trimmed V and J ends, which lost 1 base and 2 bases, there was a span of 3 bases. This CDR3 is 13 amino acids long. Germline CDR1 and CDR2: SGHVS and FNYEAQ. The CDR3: CASSLERNQPQHF. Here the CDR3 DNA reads TGTGCCAGCAGCTTAGAACGCAATCAGCCCCAGCATTTT.

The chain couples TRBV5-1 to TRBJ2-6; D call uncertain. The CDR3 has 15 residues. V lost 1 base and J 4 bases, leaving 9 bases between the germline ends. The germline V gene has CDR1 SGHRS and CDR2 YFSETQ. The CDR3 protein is CASSLSTAGANVLTF. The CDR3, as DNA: TGCGCCAGCAGCTTGTCAACAGCCGGGGCCAACGTCCTGACTTTC.

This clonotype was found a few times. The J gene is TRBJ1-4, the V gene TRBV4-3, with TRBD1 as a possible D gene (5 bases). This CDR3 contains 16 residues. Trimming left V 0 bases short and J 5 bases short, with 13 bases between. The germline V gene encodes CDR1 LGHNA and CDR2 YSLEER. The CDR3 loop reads CASSQEQAGLNEKLFF. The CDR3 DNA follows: TGCGCCAGCAGCCAAGAGCAAGCGGGGCTAAATGAAAAACTGTTTTTT.

CDR3 loop: CASSLDRWGELFF. The CDR3 bases are TGTGCCAGCAGCTTGGACAGGTGGGGGGAGCTGTTTTTT. This rearrangement joins TRBV5-5 to TRBJ2-2, with a weak D call TRBD1 (5 bases). There are 13 residues in the CDR3. The ends were cut back, 0 bases at V and 8 bases at J, with 8 bases in the middle. CDR1 and CDR2 from the germline V gene are SGHKS and YYEKEE (reference sequence).

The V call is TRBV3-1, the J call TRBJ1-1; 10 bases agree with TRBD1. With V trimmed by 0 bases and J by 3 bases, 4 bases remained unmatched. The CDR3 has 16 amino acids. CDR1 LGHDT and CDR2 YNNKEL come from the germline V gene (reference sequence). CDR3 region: CASSQETGGFDTEAFF. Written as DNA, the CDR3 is TGTGCCAGCAGCCAAGAGACAGGGGGCTTTGACACTGAAGCTTTCTTT.

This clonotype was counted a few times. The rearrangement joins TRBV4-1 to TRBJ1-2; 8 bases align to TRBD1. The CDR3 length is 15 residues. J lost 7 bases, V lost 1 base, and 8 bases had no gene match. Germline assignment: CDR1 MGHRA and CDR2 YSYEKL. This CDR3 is CASSQAGGGVGGYTF. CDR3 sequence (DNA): TGCGCCAGCAGCCAAGCAGGGGGCGGGGTAGGTGGCTACACCTTC.

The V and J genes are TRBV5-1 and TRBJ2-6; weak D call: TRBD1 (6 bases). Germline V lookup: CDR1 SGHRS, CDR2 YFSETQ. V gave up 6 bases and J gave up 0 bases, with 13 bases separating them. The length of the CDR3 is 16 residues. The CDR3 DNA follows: TGCGCCAGCACCGGGACACCCAGCTCTGGGGCCAACGTCCTGACTTTC. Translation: CASTGTPSSGANVLTF. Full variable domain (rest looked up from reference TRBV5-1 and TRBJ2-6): KAGVTQTPRYLIKTRGQQVTLSCSPISGHRSVSWYQQTPGQGLQFLFEYFSETQRNKGNFPGRFSGRQFSNSRSEMNVSTLELGDSALYLCASTGTPSSGANVLTFGAGSRLTVL.

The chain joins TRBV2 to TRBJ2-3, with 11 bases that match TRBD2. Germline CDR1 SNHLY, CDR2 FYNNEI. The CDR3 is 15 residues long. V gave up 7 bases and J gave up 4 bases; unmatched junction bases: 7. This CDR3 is CASKPGLAVPDTQYF. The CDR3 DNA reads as TGTGCCAGCAAACCGGGACTAGCGGTTCCAGATACGCAGTATTTT.

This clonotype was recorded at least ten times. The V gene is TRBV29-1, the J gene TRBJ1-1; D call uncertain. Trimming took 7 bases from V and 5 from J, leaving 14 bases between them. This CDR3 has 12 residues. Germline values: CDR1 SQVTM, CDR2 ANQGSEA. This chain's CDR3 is CSAKLVRTEAFF. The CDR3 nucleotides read TGCAGCGCCAAACTCGTTAGGACTGAAGCTTTCTTT.

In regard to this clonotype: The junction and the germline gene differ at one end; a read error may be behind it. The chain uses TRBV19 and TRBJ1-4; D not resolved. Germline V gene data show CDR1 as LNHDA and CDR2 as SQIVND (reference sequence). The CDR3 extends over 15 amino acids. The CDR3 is CASSIGPNTNEKLIF. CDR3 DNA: TGTGCCAGTAGTATCGGACCGAACACTAATGAAAAACTGATTTTT.

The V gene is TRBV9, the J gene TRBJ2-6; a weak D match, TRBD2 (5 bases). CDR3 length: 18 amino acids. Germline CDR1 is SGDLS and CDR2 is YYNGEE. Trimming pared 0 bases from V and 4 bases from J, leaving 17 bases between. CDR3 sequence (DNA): TGTGCCAGCAGCGTAGGGCGCGGGCACCGCTCGGGGGCCAACGTCCTGACTTTC. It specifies CASSVGRGHRSGANVLTF.

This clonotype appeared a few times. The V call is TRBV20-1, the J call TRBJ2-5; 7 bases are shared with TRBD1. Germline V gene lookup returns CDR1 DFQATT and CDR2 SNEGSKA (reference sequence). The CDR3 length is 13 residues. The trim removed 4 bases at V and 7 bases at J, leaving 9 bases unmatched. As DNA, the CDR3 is TGCAGTGCTACCAAAGGGGGACAGCCGACCCAGTACTTC. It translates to CSATKGGQPTQYF.